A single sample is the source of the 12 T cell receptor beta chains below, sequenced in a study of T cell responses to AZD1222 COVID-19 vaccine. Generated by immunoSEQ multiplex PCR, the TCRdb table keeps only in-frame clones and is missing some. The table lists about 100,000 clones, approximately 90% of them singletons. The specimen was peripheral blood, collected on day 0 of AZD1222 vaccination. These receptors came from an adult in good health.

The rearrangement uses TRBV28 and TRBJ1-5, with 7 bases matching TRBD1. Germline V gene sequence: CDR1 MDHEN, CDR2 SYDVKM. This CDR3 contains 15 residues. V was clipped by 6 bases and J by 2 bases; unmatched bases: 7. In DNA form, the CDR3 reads TGTGCCAGCAGAAAAAGGGGGCAGGGCAATCAGCCCCAGCATTTT. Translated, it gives CASRKRGQGNQPQHF. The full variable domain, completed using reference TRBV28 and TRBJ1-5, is DVKVTQSSRYLVKRTGEKVFLECVQDMDHENMFWYRQDPGLGLRLIYFSYDVKMKEKGDIPEGYSVSREKKERFSLILESASTNQTSMYLCASRKRGQGNQPQHFGDGTRLSIL.

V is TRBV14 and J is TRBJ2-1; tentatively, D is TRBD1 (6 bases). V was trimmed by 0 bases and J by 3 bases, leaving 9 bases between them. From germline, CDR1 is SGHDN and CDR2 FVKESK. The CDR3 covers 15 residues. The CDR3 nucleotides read TGTGCCAGCAGCCAAGAGGGGACAATCTACAATGAGCAGTTCTTC. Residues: CASSQEGTIYNEQFF.

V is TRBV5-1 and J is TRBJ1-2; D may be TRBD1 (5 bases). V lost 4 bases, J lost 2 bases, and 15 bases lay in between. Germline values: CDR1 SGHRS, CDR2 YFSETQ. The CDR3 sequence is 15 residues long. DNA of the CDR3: TGCGCCAGCAGCCATCACTCAGGGCAGAACTATGGCTACACCTTC. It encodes CASSHHSGQNYGYTF.

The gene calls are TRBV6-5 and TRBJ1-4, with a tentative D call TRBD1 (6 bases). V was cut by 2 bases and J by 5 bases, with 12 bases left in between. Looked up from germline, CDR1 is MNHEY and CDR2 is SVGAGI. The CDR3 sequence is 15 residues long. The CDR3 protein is CASSYMGGENEKLFF. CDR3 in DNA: TGTGCCAGCAGTTACATGGGGGGCGAAAATGAAAAACTGTTTTTT.

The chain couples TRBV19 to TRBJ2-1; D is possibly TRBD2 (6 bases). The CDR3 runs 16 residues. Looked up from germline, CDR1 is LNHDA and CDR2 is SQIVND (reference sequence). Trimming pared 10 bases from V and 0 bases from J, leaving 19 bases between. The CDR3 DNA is TGTGCCACCGACCCCTGGGGAGGAAGCTCCTACAATGAGCAGTTCTTC. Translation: CATDPWGGSSYNEQFF.

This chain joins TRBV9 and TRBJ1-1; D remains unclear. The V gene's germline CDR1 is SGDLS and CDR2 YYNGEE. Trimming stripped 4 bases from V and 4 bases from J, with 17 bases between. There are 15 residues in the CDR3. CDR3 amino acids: CASSPQTRTGTEAFF. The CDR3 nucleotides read TGTGCCAGCAGCCCCCAAACTCGGACGGGCACTGAAGCTTTCTTT.

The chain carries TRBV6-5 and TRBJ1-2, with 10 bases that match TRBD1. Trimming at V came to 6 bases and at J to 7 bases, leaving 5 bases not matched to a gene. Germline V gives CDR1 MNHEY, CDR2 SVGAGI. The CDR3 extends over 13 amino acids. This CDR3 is CASRPTGGSGYTF. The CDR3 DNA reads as TGTGCCAGCAGACCGACAGGGGGCAGTGGCTACACCTTC.

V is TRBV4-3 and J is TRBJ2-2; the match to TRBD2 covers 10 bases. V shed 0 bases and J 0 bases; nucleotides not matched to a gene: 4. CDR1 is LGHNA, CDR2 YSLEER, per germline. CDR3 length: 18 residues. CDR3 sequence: CASSQEVAGGSNTGELFF. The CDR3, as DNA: TGCGCCAGCAGCCAAGAGGTAGCGGGAGGCTCGAACACCGGGGAGCTGTTTTTT.

The CDR3: CASSTGYGYTF. The CDR3 DNA sequence: TGTGCCAGCAGTACAGGGTATGGCTACACCTTC. The rearrangement links TRBV6-4 to TRBJ1-2; possibly TRBD1 for D (6 bases). V shed 5 bases and J shed 5 bases, with 6 bases lying between them. Germline V gives CDR1 MRHNA, CDR2 SNTAGT. The CDR3 covers 11 residues.

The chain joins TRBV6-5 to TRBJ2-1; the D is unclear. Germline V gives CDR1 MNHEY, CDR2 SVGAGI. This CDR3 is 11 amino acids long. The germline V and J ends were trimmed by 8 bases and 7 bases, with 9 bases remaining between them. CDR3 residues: CASSLGNEQFF. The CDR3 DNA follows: TGTGCCAGCTCGCTGGGTAATGAGCAGTTCTTC.

CDR3: CASSDKGGNERGNTIYF. The CDR3 coding sequence is TGTGCCAGCAGTGATAAAGGTGGCAACGAGAGGGGAAACACCATATATTTT. This chain connects TRBV2 to TRBJ1-3; D unresolved. This CDR3 region has 17 residues. Trimming left V 3 bases short and J 4 bases short, with 19 bases between. CDR1 and CDR2 (germline): SNHLY, FYNNEI.

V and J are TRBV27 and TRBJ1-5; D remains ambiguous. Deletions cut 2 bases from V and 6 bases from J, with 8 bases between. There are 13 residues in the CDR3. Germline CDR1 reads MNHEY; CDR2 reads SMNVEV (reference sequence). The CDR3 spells CASSLGFRQPQHF. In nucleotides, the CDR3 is TGTGCCAGCAGTTTAGGATTTCGTCAGCCCCAGCATTTT.